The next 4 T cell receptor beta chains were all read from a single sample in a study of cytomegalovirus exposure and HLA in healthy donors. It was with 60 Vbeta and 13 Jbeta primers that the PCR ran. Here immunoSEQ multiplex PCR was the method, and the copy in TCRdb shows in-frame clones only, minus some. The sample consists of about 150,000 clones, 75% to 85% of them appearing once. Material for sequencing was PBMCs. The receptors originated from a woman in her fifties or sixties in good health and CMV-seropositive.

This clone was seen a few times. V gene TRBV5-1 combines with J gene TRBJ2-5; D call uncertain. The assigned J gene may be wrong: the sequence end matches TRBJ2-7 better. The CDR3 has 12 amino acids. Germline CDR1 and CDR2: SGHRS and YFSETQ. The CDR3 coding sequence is TGCGCCAGCAGCCGGGTCTCCTACGAGCAGTACTTC. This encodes CASSRVSYEQYF.

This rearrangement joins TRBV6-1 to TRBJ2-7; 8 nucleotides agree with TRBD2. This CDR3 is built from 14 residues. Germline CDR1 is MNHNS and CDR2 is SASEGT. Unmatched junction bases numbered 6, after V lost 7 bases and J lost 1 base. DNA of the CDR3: TGTGCCAGCACCGAAGGCGGGAGGTCCTACGAGCAGTACTTC. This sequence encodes CASTEGGRSYEQYF.

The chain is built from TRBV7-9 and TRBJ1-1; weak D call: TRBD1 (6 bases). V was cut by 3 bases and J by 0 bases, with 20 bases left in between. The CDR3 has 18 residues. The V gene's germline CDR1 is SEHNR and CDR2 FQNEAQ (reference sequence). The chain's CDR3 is CASSLKWRTDIMNTEAFF. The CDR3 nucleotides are TGTGCCAGCAGCTTGAAATGGCGGACAGATATAATGAACACTGAAGCTTTCTTT.

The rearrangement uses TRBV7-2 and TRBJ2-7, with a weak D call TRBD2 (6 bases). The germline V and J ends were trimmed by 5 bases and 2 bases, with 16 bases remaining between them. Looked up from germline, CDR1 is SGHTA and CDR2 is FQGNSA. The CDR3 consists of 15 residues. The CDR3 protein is CASSLGTSLTYEQYF. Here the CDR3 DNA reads TGTGCCAGCAGCCTCGGGACTTCTCTGACCTACGAGCAGTACTTC.